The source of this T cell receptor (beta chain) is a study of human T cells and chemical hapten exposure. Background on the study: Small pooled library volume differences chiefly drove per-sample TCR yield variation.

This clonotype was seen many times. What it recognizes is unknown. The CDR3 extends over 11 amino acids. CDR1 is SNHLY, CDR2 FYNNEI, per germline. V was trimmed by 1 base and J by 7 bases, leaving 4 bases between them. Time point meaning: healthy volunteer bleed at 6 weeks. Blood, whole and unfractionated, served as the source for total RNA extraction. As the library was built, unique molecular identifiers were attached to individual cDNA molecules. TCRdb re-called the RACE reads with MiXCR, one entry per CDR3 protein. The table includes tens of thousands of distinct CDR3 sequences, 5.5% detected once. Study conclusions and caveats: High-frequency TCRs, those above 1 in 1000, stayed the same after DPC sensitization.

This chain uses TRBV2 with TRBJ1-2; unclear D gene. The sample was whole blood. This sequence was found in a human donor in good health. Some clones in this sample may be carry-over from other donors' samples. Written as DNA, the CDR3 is TGTGCCAGCAGTGAAGGTCGTGGCTACACCTTC. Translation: CASSEGRGYTF.